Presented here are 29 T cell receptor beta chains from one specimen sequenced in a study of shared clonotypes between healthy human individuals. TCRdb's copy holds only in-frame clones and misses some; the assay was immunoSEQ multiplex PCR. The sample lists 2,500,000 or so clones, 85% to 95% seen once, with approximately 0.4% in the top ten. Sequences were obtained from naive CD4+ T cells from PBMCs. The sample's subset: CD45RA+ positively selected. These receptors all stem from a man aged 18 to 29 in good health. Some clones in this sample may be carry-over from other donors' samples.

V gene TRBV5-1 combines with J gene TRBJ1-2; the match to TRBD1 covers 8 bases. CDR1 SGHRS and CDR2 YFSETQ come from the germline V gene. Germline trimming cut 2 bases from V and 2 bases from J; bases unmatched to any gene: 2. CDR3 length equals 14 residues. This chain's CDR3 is CASSLQGENYGYTF. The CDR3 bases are TGCGCCAGCAGCTTACAGGGGGAAAACTATGGCTACACCTTC. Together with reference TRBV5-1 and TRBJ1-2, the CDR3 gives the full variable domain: KAGVTQTPRYLIKTRGQQVTLSCSPISGHRSVSWYQQTPGQGLQFLFEYFSETQRNKGNFPGRFSGRQFSNSRSEMNVSTLELGDSALYLCASSLQGENYGYTFGSGTRLTVV.

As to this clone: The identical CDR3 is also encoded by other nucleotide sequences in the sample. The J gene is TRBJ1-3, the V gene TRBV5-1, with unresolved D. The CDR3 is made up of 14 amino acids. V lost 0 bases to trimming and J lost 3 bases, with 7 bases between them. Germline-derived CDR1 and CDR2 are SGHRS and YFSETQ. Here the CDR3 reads CASSLGTGGNTIYF. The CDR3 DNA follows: TGCGCCAGCAGCTTGGGGACGGGTGGAAACACCATATATTTT.

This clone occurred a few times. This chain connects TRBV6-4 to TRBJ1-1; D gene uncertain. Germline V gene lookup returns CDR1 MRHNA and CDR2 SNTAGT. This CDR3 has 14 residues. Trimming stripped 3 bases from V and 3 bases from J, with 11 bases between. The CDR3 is CASSDRIWDTEAFF. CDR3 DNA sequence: TGTGCCAGCAGTGATAGGATTTGGGACACTGAAGCTTTCTTT.

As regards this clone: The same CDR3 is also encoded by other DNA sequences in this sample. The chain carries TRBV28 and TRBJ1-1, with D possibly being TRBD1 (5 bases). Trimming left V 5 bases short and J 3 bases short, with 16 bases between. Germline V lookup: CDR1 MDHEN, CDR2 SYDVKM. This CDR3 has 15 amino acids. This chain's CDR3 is CASSPRGAGDTEAFF. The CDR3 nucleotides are TGTGCCAGCAGTCCTCGCGGGGCGGGGGACACTGAAGCTTTCTTT. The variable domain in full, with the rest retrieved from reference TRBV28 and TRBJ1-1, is DVKVTQSSRYLVKRTGEKVFLECVQDMDHENMFWYRQDPGLGLRLIYFSYDVKMKEKGDIPEGYSVSREKKERFSLILESASTNQTSMYLCASSPRGAGDTEAFFGQGTRLTVV.

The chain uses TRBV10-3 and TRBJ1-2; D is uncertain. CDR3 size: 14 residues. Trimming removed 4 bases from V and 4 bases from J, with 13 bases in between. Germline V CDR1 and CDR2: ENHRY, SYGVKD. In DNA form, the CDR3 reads TGTGCCATCAGTGGAAGCACTGATCTCTATGGCTACACCTTC. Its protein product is CAISGSTDLYGYTF.

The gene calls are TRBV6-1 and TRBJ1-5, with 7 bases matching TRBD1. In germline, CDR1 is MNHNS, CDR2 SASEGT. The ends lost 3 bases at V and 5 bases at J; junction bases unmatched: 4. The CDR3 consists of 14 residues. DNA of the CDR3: TGTGCCAGCAGTGAGGGACAGCTTTATCAGCCCCAGCATTTT. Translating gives CASSEGQLYQPQHF.

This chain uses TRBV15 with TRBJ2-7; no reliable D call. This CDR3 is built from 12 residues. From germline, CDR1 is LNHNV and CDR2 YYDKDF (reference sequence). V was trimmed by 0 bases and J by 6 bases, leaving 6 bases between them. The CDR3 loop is CATSRDIREQYF. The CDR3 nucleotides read TGTGCCACCAGCAGAGATATCCGCGAGCAGTACTTC.

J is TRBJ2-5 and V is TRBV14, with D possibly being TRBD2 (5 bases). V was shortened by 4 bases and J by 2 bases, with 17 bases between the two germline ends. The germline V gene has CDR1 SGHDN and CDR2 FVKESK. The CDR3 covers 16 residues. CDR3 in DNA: TGTGCCAGCAGCCGCCGCAGAGGGTCCGAACAAGAGACCCAGTACTTC. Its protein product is CASSRRRGSEQETQYF.

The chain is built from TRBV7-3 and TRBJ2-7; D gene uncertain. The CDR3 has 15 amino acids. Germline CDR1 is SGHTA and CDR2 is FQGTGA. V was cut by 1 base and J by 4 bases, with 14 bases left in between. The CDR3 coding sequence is TGTGCCAGCAGCTTAAGGGCAGGTTCTGGTTACGAGCAGTACTTC. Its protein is CASSLRAGSGYEQYF. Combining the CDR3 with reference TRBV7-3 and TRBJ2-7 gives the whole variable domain GAGVSQTPSNKVTEKGKYVELRCDPISGHTALYWYRQSLGQGPEFLIYFQGTGAADDSGLPNDRFFAVRPEGSVSTLKIQRTERGDSAVYLCASSLRAGSGYEQYFGPGTRLTVT.

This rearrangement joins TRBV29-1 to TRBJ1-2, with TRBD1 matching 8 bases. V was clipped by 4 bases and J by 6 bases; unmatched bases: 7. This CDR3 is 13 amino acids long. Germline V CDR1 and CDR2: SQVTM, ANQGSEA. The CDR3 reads CSVGGTGGNGYTF. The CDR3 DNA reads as TGCAGCGTTGGTGGCACAGGGGGGAATGGCTACACCTTC. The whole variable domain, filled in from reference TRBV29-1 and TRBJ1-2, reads SAVISQKPSRDICQRGTSLTIQCQVDSQVTMMFWYRQQPGQSLTLIATANQGSEATYESGFVIDKFPISRPNLTFSTLTVSNMSPEDSSIYLCSVGGTGGNGYTFGSGTRLTVV.

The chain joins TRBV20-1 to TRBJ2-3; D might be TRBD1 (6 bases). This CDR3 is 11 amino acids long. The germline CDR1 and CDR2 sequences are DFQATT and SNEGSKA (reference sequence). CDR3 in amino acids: CSGQYTDTQYF. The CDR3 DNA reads TGCAGCGGACAGTACACAGATACGCAGTATTTT.

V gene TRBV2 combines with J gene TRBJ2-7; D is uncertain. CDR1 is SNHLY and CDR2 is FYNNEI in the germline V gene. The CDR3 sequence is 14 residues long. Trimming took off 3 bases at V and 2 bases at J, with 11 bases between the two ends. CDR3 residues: CASSDPPGAYEQYF. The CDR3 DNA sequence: TGTGCCAGCAGTGATCCCCCAGGAGCCTACGAGCAGTACTTC.

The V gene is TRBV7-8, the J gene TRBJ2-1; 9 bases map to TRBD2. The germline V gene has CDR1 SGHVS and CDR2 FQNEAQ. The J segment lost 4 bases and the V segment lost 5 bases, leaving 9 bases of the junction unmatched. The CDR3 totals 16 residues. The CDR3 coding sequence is TGTGCCAGCAGCCTCCAGCGCGGGAGGGCTTACAATGAGCAGTTCTTC. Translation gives CASSLQRGRAYNEQFF.

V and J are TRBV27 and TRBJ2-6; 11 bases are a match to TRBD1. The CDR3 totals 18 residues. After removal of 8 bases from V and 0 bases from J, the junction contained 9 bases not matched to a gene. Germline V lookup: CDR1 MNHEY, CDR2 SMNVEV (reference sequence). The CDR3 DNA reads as TGTGCCAGCGGGCGACGGGACAGGGGGAGCTCTGGGGCCAACGTCCTGACTTTC. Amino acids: CASGRRDRGSSGANVLTF.

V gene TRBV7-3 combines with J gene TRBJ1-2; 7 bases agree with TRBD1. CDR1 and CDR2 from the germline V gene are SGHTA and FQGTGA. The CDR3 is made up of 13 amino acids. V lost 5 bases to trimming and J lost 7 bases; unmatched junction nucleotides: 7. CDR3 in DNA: TGTGCCAGCAGCCAAGGGACAGCGCCTGGCTACACCTTC. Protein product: CASSQGTAPGYTF.

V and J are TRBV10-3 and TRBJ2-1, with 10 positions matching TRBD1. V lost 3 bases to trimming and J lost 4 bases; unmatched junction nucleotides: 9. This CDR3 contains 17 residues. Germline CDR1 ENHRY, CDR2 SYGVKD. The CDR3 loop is CAISDSPGQGDYNEQFF. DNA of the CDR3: TGTGCCATCAGTGATTCTCCAGGACAGGGGGATTACAATGAGCAGTTCTTC.

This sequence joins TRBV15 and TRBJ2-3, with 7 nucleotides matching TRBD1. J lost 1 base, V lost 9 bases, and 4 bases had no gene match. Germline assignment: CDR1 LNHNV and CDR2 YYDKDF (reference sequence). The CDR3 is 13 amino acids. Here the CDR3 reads CATGTVRTDTQYF. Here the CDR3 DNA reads TGTGCCACTGGGACAGTTCGCACAGATACGCAGTATTTT. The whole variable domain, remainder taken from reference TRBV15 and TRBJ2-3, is DAMVIQNPRYQVTQFGKPVTLSCSQTLNHNVMYWYQQKSSQAPKLLFHYYDKDFNNEADTPDNFQSRRPNTSFCFLDIRSPGLGDTAMYLCATGTVRTDTQYFGPGTRLTVL.

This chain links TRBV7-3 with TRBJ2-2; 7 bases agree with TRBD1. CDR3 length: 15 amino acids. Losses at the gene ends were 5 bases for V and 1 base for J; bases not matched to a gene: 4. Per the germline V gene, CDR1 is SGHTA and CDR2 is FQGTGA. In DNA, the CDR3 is TGTGCCAGCAGCATCGACAGGGTGAACACCGGGGAGCTGTTTTTT. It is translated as CASSIDRVNTGELFF.

The CDR3 region has the DNA TGTGCCAGTAGCAATAGACGGGGTCAATATGGCTACACCTTC. Amino acids: CASSNRRGQYGYTF. The rearrangement joins TRBV19 to TRBJ1-2; D is unclear. Germline CDR1 reads LNHDA; CDR2 reads SQIVND (reference sequence). V lost 6 bases, J lost 5 bases, and 16 bases lay in between. There are 14 residues in the CDR3.

The CDR3 DNA follows: TGTGCCAGCAGCTTAGCCTGGGGGCCCTACAATGAGCAGTTCTTC. This sequence encodes CASSLAWGPYNEQFF. The chain combines TRBV7-9 with TRBJ2-1; D possibly corresponds to TRBD1 (6 bases). V was cut by 0 bases and J by 2 bases, with 8 bases left in between. Germline values: CDR1 SEHNR, CDR2 FQNEAQ (reference sequence). This CDR3 has 15 residues.

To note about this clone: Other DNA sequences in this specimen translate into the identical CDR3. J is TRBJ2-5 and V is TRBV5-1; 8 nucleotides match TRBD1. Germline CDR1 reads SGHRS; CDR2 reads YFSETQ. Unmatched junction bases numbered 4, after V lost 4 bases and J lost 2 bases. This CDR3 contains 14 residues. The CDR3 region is CASSSQGAQETQYF. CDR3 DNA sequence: TGCGCCAGCAGCAGTCAGGGGGCTCAAGAGACCCAGTACTTC.

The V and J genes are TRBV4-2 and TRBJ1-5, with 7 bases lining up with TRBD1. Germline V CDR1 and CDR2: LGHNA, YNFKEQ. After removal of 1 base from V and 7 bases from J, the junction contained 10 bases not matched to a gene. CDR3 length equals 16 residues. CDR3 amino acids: CASSQVRGQGGQPQHF. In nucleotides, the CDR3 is TGTGCCAGCAGCCAAGTTAGGGGGCAGGGCGGGCAGCCCCAGCATTTT.

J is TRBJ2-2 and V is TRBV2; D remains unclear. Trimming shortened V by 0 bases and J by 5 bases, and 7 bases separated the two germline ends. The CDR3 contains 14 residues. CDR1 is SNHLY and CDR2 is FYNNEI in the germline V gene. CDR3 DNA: TGTGCCAGCAGTGAAGCCAGCCCAACCGGGGAGCTGTTTTTT. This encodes CASSEASPTGELFF. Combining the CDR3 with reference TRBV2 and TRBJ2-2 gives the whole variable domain EPEVTQTPSHQVTQMGQEVILRCVPISNHLYFYWYRQILGQKVEFLVSFYNNEISEKSEIFDDQFSVERPDGSNFTLKIRSTKLEDSAMYFCASSEASPTGELFFGEGSRLTVL.

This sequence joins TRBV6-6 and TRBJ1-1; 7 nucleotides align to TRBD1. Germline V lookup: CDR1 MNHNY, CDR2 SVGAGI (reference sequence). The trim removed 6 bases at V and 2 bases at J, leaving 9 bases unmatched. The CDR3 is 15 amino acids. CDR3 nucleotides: TGTGCCAGCAGCCCCCTAGGGACAGTAAACACTGAAGCTTTCTTT. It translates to CASSPLGTVNTEAFF.

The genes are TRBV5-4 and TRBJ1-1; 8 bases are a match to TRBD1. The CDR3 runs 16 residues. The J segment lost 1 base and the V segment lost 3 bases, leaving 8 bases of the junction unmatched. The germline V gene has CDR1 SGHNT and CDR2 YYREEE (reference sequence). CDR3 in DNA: TGTGCCAGCAGCTCCCTCGTTGGGACAGGGAACACTGAAGCTTTCTTT. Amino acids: CASSSLVGTGNTEAFF.

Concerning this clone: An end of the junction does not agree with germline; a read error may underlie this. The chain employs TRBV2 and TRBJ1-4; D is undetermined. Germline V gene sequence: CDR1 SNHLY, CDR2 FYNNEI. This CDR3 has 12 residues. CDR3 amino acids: CASREDREKLFF. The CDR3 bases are TGTGCCAGCAGGGAAGATCGTGAAAAACTGTTTTTT.

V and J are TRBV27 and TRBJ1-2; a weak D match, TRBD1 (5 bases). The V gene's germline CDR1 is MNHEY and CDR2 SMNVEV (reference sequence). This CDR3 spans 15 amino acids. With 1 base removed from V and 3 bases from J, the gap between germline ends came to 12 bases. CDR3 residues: CASSLLGEPYYGYTF. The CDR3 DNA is TGTGCCAGCAGTTTATTGGGGGAACCCTACTATGGCTACACCTTC.

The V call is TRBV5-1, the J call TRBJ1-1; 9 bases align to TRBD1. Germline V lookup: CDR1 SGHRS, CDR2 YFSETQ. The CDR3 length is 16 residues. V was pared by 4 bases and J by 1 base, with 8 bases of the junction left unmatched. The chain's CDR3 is CASSGLQGARNTEAFF. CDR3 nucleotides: TGCGCCAGCAGCGGGTTACAGGGGGCAAGGAACACTGAAGCTTTCTTT. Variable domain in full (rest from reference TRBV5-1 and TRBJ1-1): KAGVTQTPRYLIKTRGQQVTLSCSPISGHRSVSWYQQTPGQGLQFLFEYFSETQRNKGNFPGRFSGRQFSNSRSEMNVSTLELGDSALYLCASSGLQGARNTEAFFGQGTRLTVV.

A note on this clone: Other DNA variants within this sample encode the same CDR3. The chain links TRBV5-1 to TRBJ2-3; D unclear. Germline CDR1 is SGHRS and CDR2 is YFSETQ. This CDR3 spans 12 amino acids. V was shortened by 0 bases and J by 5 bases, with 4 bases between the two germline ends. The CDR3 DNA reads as TGCGCCAGCAGCTTGGTTTTAGATACGCAGTATTTT. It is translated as CASSLVLDTQYF.